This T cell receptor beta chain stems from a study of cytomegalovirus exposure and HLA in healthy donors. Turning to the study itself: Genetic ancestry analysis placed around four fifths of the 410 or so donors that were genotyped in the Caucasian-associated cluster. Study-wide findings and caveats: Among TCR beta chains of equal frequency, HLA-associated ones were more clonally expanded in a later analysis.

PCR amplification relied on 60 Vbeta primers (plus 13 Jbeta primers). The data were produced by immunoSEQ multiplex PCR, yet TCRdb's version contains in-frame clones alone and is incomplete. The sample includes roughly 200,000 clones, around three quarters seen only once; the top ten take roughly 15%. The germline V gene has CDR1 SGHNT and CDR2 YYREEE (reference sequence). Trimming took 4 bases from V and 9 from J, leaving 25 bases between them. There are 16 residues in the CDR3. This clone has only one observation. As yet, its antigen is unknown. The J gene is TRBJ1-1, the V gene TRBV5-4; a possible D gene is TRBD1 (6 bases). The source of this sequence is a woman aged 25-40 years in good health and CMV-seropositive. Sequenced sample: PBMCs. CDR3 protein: CASSPATSAGAKKAFF. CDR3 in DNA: TGTGCCAGCAGCCCCGCGACATCGGCGGGGGCGAAGAAAGCTTTCTTT.